This T cell receptor beta chain was captured in a study of T cell repertoires in cytomegalovirus infection. This CDR3 comprises 15 residues. The V and J ends lost 3 bases and 0 bases respectively, with 10 bases between them. The germline gives CDR1 SGHAT, CDR2 FQNNGV. TCRdb reprocessed the reads with MiXCR, giving one entry per CDR3 protein. The table has about 340,000 distinct CDR3 sequences, roughly 29% seen once; the top ten hold 20%. This clonotype came up a few times. The antigen remains undetermined. The sample consisted of cultured PBMCs, taken from culture after CMV antigen stimulation. This sequence joins TRBV11-2 and TRBJ2-3; D may be TRBD1 (7 bases). The TCR originated in a human donor in good health (CMV status not recorded). Some clones in this sample may be carry-over from other donors' samples. CDR3 residues: CASSFGGQSTDTQYF. The CDR3 DNA reads as TGTGCCAGCAGCTTCGGGGGACAGAGCACAGATACGCAGTATTTT. The full variable domain, with the rest looked up from reference TRBV11-2 and TRBJ2-3, is EAGVAQSPRYKIIEKRQSVAFWCNPISGHATLYWYQQILGQGPKLLIQFQNNGVVDDSQLPKDRFSAERLKGVDSTLKIQPAKLEDSAVYLCASSFGGQSTDTQYFGPGTRLTVL.